This paragraph reports one T cell receptor (beta chain). What it binds is unknown. After removal of 5 bases from V and 6 bases from J, the junction contained 8 bases not matched to a gene. Germline CDR1 reads LNHNV; CDR2 reads YYDKDF (reference sequence). The CDR3 loop spans 14 amino acids. This sample was taken from a study of identifying expanded T cells in peripheral blood. Study findings and constraints: Across healthy donors, higher total template counts meant significantly greater approximately 2-week count variance.

Method: immunoSEQ multiplex PCR; TCRdb's copy keeps in-frame clones and lacks some. This table has tens of thousands of clones, around 87% appearing once. The sequence was obtained from a person aged 18 to 70 in good health. The chain uses TRBV15 and TRBJ2-7; TRBD1 agrees at 9 bases. The sequencing input was blood. Here the CDR3 DNA reads TGTGCCACCAGCGGGGACAGGGAGTTGAGCGAGCAGTACTTC. This sequence encodes CATSGDRELSEQYF.